One and the same sample provided the 5 T cell receptor beta chains below, sequenced in a study of shared clonotypes between healthy human individuals. This table comes from immunoSEQ multiplex PCR, and its TCRdb copy is limited to in-frame clones, with some not included. The data show hundreds of thousands of clones, with about four fifths seen just once and 13% held by the top ten. The sample consisted of PBMCs. Every receptor here comes from a woman aged 40 to 55 in good health. Some clones in this sample may be carry-over from other donors' samples.

CDR3 nucleotides: TGTGCCAGCAGCTTAGCAGGGGGCGGTCAGCCCCAGCATTTT. Translation: CASSLAGGGQPQHF. The chain combines TRBV7-9 with TRBJ1-5; 7 positions agree with TRBD1. The CDR3 is 14 amino acids. Unmatched junction bases numbered 2, after V lost 0 bases and J lost 6 bases. Per the germline V gene, CDR1 is SEHNR and CDR2 is FQNEAQ (reference sequence).

The chain couples TRBV27 to TRBJ2-7; 7 bases are a match to TRBD2. V gave up 6 bases and J gave up 3 bases; unmatched junction bases: 8. The CDR3 consists of 14 residues. Germline V gene data show CDR1 as MNHEY and CDR2 as SMNVEV (reference sequence). The CDR3 protein is CASSLTSVNYEQYF. The DNA for the CDR3 is TGTGCCAGCAGCCTAACTAGCGTAAACTACGAGCAGTACTTC.

In DNA, the CDR3 is TGTGCCAGCAGTCCGGACAGCGGGAGATTCTACGAGCAGTACTTC. This gives the protein CASSPDSGRFYEQYF. This chain joins TRBV27 and TRBJ2-7; the match to TRBD2 covers 8 bases. Per germline, CDR1 MNHEY and CDR2 SMNVEV (reference sequence). Trimming removed 5 bases from V and 3 bases from J; junction bases left unmatched: 9. The CDR3 extends over 15 amino acids.

In its sample, this clone was seen once. The CDR3 nucleotides are TGTGCCAGCAGGTTAAACAATGAGCAGTTCTTC. It is translated as CASRLNNEQFF. This sequence joins TRBV28 and TRBJ2-1; D uncertain. The germline V gene has CDR1 MDHEN and CDR2 SYDVKM. V was clipped by 6 bases and J by 5 bases, with 5 bases between them. The CDR3 loop spans 11 amino acids.

This rearrangement joins TRBV9 to TRBJ2-5, with 10 bases aligning to TRBD2. The CDR3 runs to 16 residues. The V gene's germline CDR1 is SGDLS and CDR2 YYNGEE. After removal of 4 bases from V and 4 bases from J, the junction contained 10 bases not matched to a gene. The CDR3 region has the DNA TGTGCCAGCAGCCTCGGGGGGCTAGCGGGAGTAGAGACCCAGTACTTC. It is translated as CASSLGGLAGVETQYF.